This T cell receptor beta chain came from a study of human T cells and chemical hapten exposure. Study-level background: Women made up most patients, who had alopecia areata, totalis or universalis. General study points: TCRs exceeding a frequency of 1 in 1000 stayed unchanged under DPC sensitization. Expanded TCR counts at PT1 were positively correlated with the patch test score.

TCRdb called the RACE reads again in MiXCR, with one record for every CDR3 protein. The table records under 90,000 distinct CDR3 sequences, 9.6% of them present only once. The CDR3 runs 14 residues. Germline CDR1 is MNHEY and CDR2 is SVGEGT. V was clipped by 6 bases and J by 13 bases, with 19 bases between them. In the case of this clonotype: Its antigen is undetermined.

The time point was: pre-sensitization, week 0. Treatment: therapeutic diphenylcyclopropenone sensitization with weekly scalp DPC. The study drew its donors from alopecia patients who were 18 to 70 years old and suitable for DPC. The J gene is TRBJ1-6, the V gene TRBV6-2 or TRBV6-3; no clear D. This TCR was recovered from a woman between 35 and 50 years old with alopecia areata. Some clones in this sample may be carry-over from other donors' samples. The sequencing used whole blood, collected in connection with sensitization to the hapten diphenylcyclopropenone (DPC). The CDR3 nucleotides read TGTGCCAGCAGCCTCTTGGGCAGCCTAGCGCCCCTCCACTTT. Its protein product is CASSLLGSLAPLHF.